A selection of T cell receptor beta chains follows, all from one sample in a study of blood T cell repertoires in COVID-19. Using immunoSEQ multiplex PCR, the repertoire was profiled, and TCRdb retains in-frame clones only, with some absent. The data hold about 57,000 clones, with roughly 78% observed a single time. The sample consisted of peripheral blood. The receptors shown here come from a woman of 80 years or more with acute or convalescent COVID-19. Both conserved end residues are part of each CDR3. Each record gives: CDR3 protein, CDR3 DNA, V gene, clone size, J gene, D gene. A D gene is named only where the DNA matches it firmly. Only some rows state a clone size, as once, few, many or a class for expanded clones.

CDR3aa: CSASGTSGAYEQYF
CDR3nt: TGCAGTGCTAGTGGGACTAGCGGGGCCTACGAGCAGTACTTC
v_gene: TRBV20-1
abundance: -
j_gene: TRBJ2-7
d_gene: TRBD2

CDR3aa: CASSLFPGTGDYNSPLHF
CDR3nt: TGTGCCAGCAGTTTATTCCCCGGGACAGGGGATTATAATTCACCCCTCCACTTT
v_gene: TRBV27
abundance: -
j_gene: TRBJ1-6
d_gene: TRBD1

CDR3aa: CASREATGGVVGELFF
CDR3nt: TGTGCCAGCAGAGAAGCGACAGGGGGTGTTGTCGGGGAGCTGTTTTTT
v_gene: TRBV2
abundance: -
j_gene: TRBJ2-2
d_gene: TRBD1

CDR3aa: CSVEDQSTGLGYTF
CDR3nt: TGCAGCGTTGAAGATCAATCCACAGGGTTAGGCTACACCTTC
v_gene: TRBV29-1
abundance: -
j_gene: TRBJ1-2
d_gene: -

CDR3aa: CASSYSMGQGASQPQHF
CDR3nt: TGTGCCAGCAGTTACTCGATGGGACAGGGGGCGAGTCAGCCCCAGCATTTT
v_gene: TRBV6-2/TRBV6-3
abundance: -
j_gene: TRBJ1-5
d_gene: TRBD1

CDR3aa: CASSDRVGEKLFF
CDR3nt: TGCGCCAGCAGTGACAGGGTTGGTGAAAAACTGTTTTTT
v_gene: TRBV10-2
abundance: -
j_gene: TRBJ1-4
d_gene: -

CDR3aa: CASSESGTGLNSPLHF
CDR3nt: TGTGCCAGCAGTGAATCCGGGACAGGGCTTAATTCACCCCTCCACTTT
v_gene: TRBV28
abundance: -
j_gene: TRBJ1-6
d_gene: TRBD1

CDR3aa: CASRSGTTENNEQFF
CDR3nt: TGTGCCAGCAGGTCCGGGACTACTGAAAACAATGAGCAGTTCTTC
v_gene: TRBV6-5
abundance: -
j_gene: TRBJ2-1
d_gene: TRBD2

CDR3aa: CASSEGARETQYF
CDR3nt: TGTGCCAGCAGCGAGGGGGCGCGAGAGACCCAGTACTTC
v_gene: TRBV9
abundance: once
j_gene: TRBJ2-5
d_gene: TRBD1

CDR3aa: CASTREGAWSGYTF
CDR3nt: TGTGCCAGCACTCGGGAGGGGGCTTGGAGTGGCTACACCTTC
v_gene: TRBV6-5
abundance: -
j_gene: TRBJ1-2
d_gene: TRBD1

CDR3aa: CSASAQYEQYF
CDR3nt: TGCAGTGCGAGTGCACAGTACGAGCAGTACTTC
v_gene: TRBV20-1
abundance: -
j_gene: TRBJ2-7
d_gene: -

CDR3aa: CASSPNSGGAKTQYF
CDR3nt: TGTGCCAGCAGTCCGAACAGCGGGGGGGCGAAGACCCAGTACTTC
v_gene: TRBV27
abundance: -
j_gene: TRBJ2-5
d_gene: TRBD2

CDR3aa: CAISTYPGGSGEQFF
CDR3nt: TGTGCCATCAGCACTTATCCGGGGGGTAGTGGTGAGCAGTTCTTC
v_gene: TRBV10-3
abundance: -
j_gene: TRBJ2-1
d_gene: TRBD2

CDR3aa: CASSSSGGRAWGPDTQYF
CDR3nt: TGTGCCAGCAGCTCCTCCGGGGGGAGGGCGTGGGGCCCAGATACGCAGTATTTT
v_gene: TRBV7-3
abundance: -
j_gene: TRBJ2-3
d_gene: TRBD2

CDR3aa: CASSIDTRGLASDEQFF
CDR3nt: TGTGCCAGTAGTATAGATACGCGCGGACTAGCGTCTGATGAGCAGTTCTTC
v_gene: TRBV19
abundance: -
j_gene: TRBJ2-1
d_gene: TRBD2

CDR3aa: CASSSGLNTGELFF
CDR3nt: TGTGCCAGCTCGAGCGGACTGAACACCGGGGAGCTGTTTTTT
v_gene: TRBV18
abundance: -
j_gene: TRBJ2-2
d_gene: -

CDR3aa: CASSQDPQGSSGNTIYF
CDR3nt: TGTGCCAGCAGCCAAGATCCGCAGGGATCGAGCGGAAACACCATATATTTT
v_gene: TRBV4-2
abundance: -
j_gene: TRBJ1-3
d_gene: -

CDR3aa: CASRTPSASEQYF
CDR3nt: TGCGCCAGCAGAACCCCTAGCGCCTCAGAGCAGTACTTC
v_gene: TRBV5-1
abundance: -
j_gene: TRBJ2-7
d_gene: -

CDR3aa: CATSDSLRNEQFF
CDR3nt: TGTGCCACCAGTGACTCCCTGCGCAATGAGCAGTTCTTC
v_gene: TRBV24-1
abundance: -
j_gene: TRBJ2-1
d_gene: -

CDR3aa: CASRRLANEQFF
CDR3nt: TGTGCCAGCAGGAGACTAGCGAATGAGCAGTTCTTC
v_gene: TRBV2
abundance: once
j_gene: TRBJ2-1
d_gene: TRBD2

CDR3aa: CASSRFGAGGLRRNNEQFF
CDR3nt: TGTGCCAGCAGCCGCTTCGGGGCGGGGGGGCTTAGAAGGAACAATGAGCAGTTCTTC
v_gene: TRBV7-8
abundance: -
j_gene: TRBJ2-1
d_gene: TRBD2

CDR3aa: CASSPGGNNSPLHF
CDR3nt: TGTGCCAGCAGCCCAGGGGGTAATAATTCACCCCTCCACTTT
v_gene: TRBV6-5
abundance: -
j_gene: TRBJ1-6
d_gene: TRBD1

CDR3aa: CASSGAGGDQRLTDTQYF
CDR3nt: TGCGCCAGCAGTGGGGCGGGGGGAGACCAACGACTCACAGATACGCAGTATTTT
v_gene: TRBV10-2
abundance: -
j_gene: TRBJ2-3
d_gene: TRBD2

CDR3aa: CASSLVSGGRKTEAFF
CDR3nt: TGCGCCAGCAGCTTGGTCTCTGGGGGGAGGAAGACTGAAGCTTTCTTT
v_gene: TRBV5-1
abundance: -
j_gene: TRBJ1-1
d_gene: -

CDR3aa: CASRLSATPEYGYTF
CDR3nt: TGTGCCAGCAGACTTAGTGCCACCCCGGAGTATGGCTACACCTTC
v_gene: TRBV3-1/TRBV3-2
abundance: -
j_gene: TRBJ1-2
d_gene: -

CDR3aa: CASSQGAITGELFF
CDR3nt: TGTGCCAGCAGCCAAGGGGCCATCACCGGGGAGCTGTTTTTT
v_gene: TRBV3-1/TRBV3-2
abundance: -
j_gene: TRBJ2-2
d_gene: -

CDR3aa: CASRLTLGQPNTEAFF
CDR3nt: TGTGCCAGCAGGTTAACCTTGGGACAGCCCAACACTGAAGCTTTCTTT
v_gene: TRBV7-3
abundance: medium-sized
j_gene: TRBJ1-1
d_gene: TRBD1

CDR3aa: CSLGDGTDTQYF
CDR3nt: TGCAGCCTAGGGGATGGCACAGATACGCAGTATTTT
v_gene: TRBV29-1
abundance: once
j_gene: TRBJ2-3
d_gene: -

CDR3aa: CASSITGPAEAFF
CDR3nt: TGTGCCAGCAGCATAACAGGACCCGCTGAAGCTTTCTTT
v_gene: TRBV7-9
abundance: few
j_gene: TRBJ1-1
d_gene: -

CDR3aa: CASSYPLDRGGNQPQHF
CDR3nt: TGTGCCAGCAGTTACCCCTTGGACAGGGGTGGCAATCAGCCCCAGCATTTT
v_gene: TRBV6-2/TRBV6-3
abundance: few
j_gene: TRBJ1-5
d_gene: TRBD1

CDR3aa: CASSRQGTETQYF
CDR3nt: TGTGCCAGCAGCCGACAGGGAACGGAGACCCAGTACTTC
v_gene: TRBV6-5
abundance: -
j_gene: TRBJ2-5
d_gene: TRBD1

CDR3aa: CASSLDRRAYEQYF
CDR3nt: TGCGCCAGCAGCTTGGACAGGCGCGCCTACGAGCAGTACTTC
v_gene: TRBV5-1
abundance: -
j_gene: TRBJ2-7
d_gene: -

CDR3aa: CASSLFGGTSGSNTQYF
CDR3nt: TGTGCCAGCAGTTTATTCGGGGGGACTAGCGGGAGTAATACGCAGTATTTT
v_gene: TRBV27
abundance: -
j_gene: TRBJ2-3
d_gene: TRBD2

CDR3aa: CASSARQGRSEQYF
CDR3nt: TGTGCCAGCAGCGCACGACAGGGTAGGAGCGAGCAGTACTTC
v_gene: TRBV9
abundance: once
j_gene: TRBJ2-7
d_gene: TRBD1

CDR3aa: CASSRRPGGNSPLHF
CDR3nt: TGTGCCAGCAGTCGTCGCCCCGGCGGTAATTCACCCCTCCACTTT
v_gene: TRBV27
abundance: -
j_gene: TRBJ1-6
d_gene: -

CDR3aa: CASSYGLAGNIQYF
CDR3nt: TGTGCCAGCAGTTACGGGCTAGCGGGGAACATTCAGTACTTC
v_gene: TRBV6-2/TRBV6-3
abundance: -
j_gene: TRBJ2-4
d_gene: TRBD2

CDR3aa: CKTDRGSGYTF
CDR3nt: TGCAAAACGGACAGGGGAAGCGGCTACACCTTC
v_gene: TRBV20-1
abundance: few
j_gene: TRBJ1-2
d_gene: TRBD1

CDR3aa: CASRDRGLTNEKLFF
CDR3nt: TGTGCCAGCAGGGACAGGGGGCTTACTAATGAAAAACTGTTTTTT
v_gene: TRBV3-1/TRBV3-2
abundance: -
j_gene: TRBJ1-4
d_gene: TRBD1

CDR3aa: CASSLGPQLGQETQYF
CDR3nt: TGTGCCAGCAGCTTAGGACCACAGCTTGGCCAAGAGACCCAGTACTTC
v_gene: TRBV7-9
abundance: -
j_gene: TRBJ2-5
d_gene: -